The 18 T cell receptor beta chains below were found in one sample sequenced in a study of cytomegalovirus exposure and HLA in healthy donors. The PCR had 60 Vbeta and 13 Jbeta primers. The data were produced by immunoSEQ multiplex PCR, yet TCRdb's version contains in-frame clones alone and is incomplete. In the table there are about 180,000 clones, around 72% of which are singletons. Material for sequencing was PBMCs. The receptor source for this set is a woman between 50 and 59 years old in good health and CMV-seropositive.

The chain uses TRBV29-1 and TRBJ1-4; D possibly corresponds to TRBD1 (5 bases). Germline V gives CDR1 SQVTM, CDR2 ANQGSEA. V was cut by 7 bases and J by 8 bases, with 17 bases left in between. CDR3 length: 13 residues. The CDR3 nucleotides are TGCAGCGCCCATGGGGGGTTCGGCGAAAAACTGTTTTTT. Protein product: CSAHGGFGEKLFF.

This chain uses TRBV6-1 with TRBJ1-2; D unresolved. Germline assignment: CDR1 MNHNS and CDR2 SASEGT. This CDR3 contains 12 residues. V lost 4 bases and J lost 7, with 10 bases in between. The CDR3 sequence is CASSARTSGYTF. The CDR3 DNA reads TGTGCCAGCAGTGCGAGAACCTCTGGCTACACCTTC.

Concerning this clone: An end of the junction differs from the germline gene, which may be a read error. The genes are TRBV30 and TRBJ1-2, with 7 bases fitting TRBD1. CDR3 size: 14 residues. In germline, CDR1 is GTSNPN, CDR2 SVGIG (reference sequence). The CDR3 DNA sequence: TGTGCCCGGAGTGCGGAAGGGGGCAGCTATGGCTACACCTTC. Translated: CARSAEGGSYGYTF.

This CDR3 reads CASSLNKGQGDQPQHF. Here the CDR3 DNA reads TGTGCCAGCAGCTTGAACAAGGGACAGGGTGATCAGCCCCAGCATTTT. This rearrangement joins TRBV7-2 to TRBJ1-5, with 9 nucleotides matching TRBD1. Trimming cost V 3 bases and J 5 bases; bases outside gene matches: 8. This CDR3 contains 16 residues. Germline CDR1 and CDR2: SGHTA and FQGNSA.

The genes are TRBV19 and TRBJ2-1; 10 positions agree with TRBD2. The length of the CDR3 is 15 residues. Germline V lookup: CDR1 LNHDA, CDR2 SQIVND (reference sequence). The V gene end was trimmed by 10 bases and the J gene end by 2 bases; junction bases not matched to a gene: 8. In nucleotides, the CDR3 is TGTGCCACCAGTCTAGCGGGGGTCCCCTACAATGAGCAGTTCTTC. Protein sequence: CATSLAGVPYNEQFF.

V usage is TRBV4-3 and J usage is TRBJ2-3, with a weak D call TRBD2 (5 bases). The V gene lost 1 base and the J gene lost 1 base, with 12 bases spanning the gap. The CDR3 contains 16 residues. Germline CDR1 is LGHNA and CDR2 is YSLEER. CDR3 nucleotide sequence: TGCGCCAGCAGCCAAGTCGGAGCGGACCGCACAGATACGCAGTATTTT. It translates to CASSQVGADRTDTQYF.

V is TRBV7-2 and J is TRBJ1-1; possibly TRBD1 for D (5 bases). This CDR3 is 14 amino acids long. Between the trimmed V and J ends, which lost 1 base and 5 bases, there was a span of 11 bases. Germline V gene data show CDR1 as SGHTA and CDR2 as FQGNSA. In DNA, the CDR3 is TGTGCCAGCAGCTTAGTCGGAGGGGTGACTGAAGCTTTCTTT. This codes for CASSLVGGVTEAFF.

The rearrangement joins TRBV9 to TRBJ2-1; D remains unclear. In germline, CDR1 is SGDLS, CDR2 YYNGEE. With 0 bases removed from V and 8 bases from J, the gap between germline ends came to 9 bases. The CDR3 loop spans 13 amino acids. This chain's CDR3 is CASSVDSHDEQFF. CDR3 sequence (DNA): TGTGCCAGCAGCGTAGACTCGCACGATGAGCAGTTCTTC.

The J gene is TRBJ1-1, the V gene TRBV11-2, with D perhaps TRBD1 (6 bases). V was clipped by 6 bases and J by 7 bases, with 15 bases between them. CDR3 length: 13 residues. CDR1 and CDR2 from the germline V gene are SGHAT and FQNNGV. The CDR3 DNA sequence: TGTGCCAGCAGGGACGTCCGAGGGGGTGAAGCTTTCTTT. Its protein product is CASRDVRGGEAFF.

The chain recombines TRBV30 with TRBJ2-7, with TRBD1 identical over 7 bases. The length of the CDR3 is 15 residues. Germline V gene sequence: CDR1 GTSNPN, CDR2 SVGIG (reference sequence). J was trimmed by 0 bases and V by 2 bases; bases with no gene match: 7. This CDR3 is CAWSPTGFSSYEQYF. The CDR3 coding sequence is TGTGCCTGGAGTCCGACAGGGTTTAGCTCCTACGAGCAGTACTTC.

In its sample, this clone was seen once. The chain employs TRBV19 and TRBJ1-2, with a tentative D call TRBD1 (5 bases). Germline CDR1 is LNHDA and CDR2 is SQIVND (reference sequence). This CDR3 comprises 14 residues. V dropped 4 bases and J dropped 4 bases, with 13 bases sitting between them. In DNA, the CDR3 is TGTGCCAGTAGTACACTACTCCAGGGCTATGGCTACACCTTC. This encodes CASSTLLQGYGYTF.

V is TRBV11-2 and J is TRBJ1-6, with a tentative D call TRBD1 (6 bases). From germline, CDR1 is SGHAT and CDR2 FQNNGV. The V and J ends lost 4 bases and 9 bases respectively, with 10 bases between them. The CDR3 has 13 residues. DNA for the CDR3: TGTGCCAGCAGCTGGCTACAGGGTTCACCCCTCCACTTT. Translation: CASSWLQGSPLHF. Variable domain in full (rest from reference TRBV11-2 and TRBJ1-6): EAGVAQSPRYKIIEKRQSVAFWCNPISGHATLYWYQQILGQGPKLLIQFQNNGVVDDSQLPKDRFSAERLKGVDSTLKIQPAKLEDSAVYLCASSWLQGSPLHFGNGTRLTVT.

The V gene is TRBV10-3, the J gene TRBJ1-2; D unclear. Germline V gene lookup returns CDR1 ENHRY and CDR2 SYGVKD. V was pared by 3 bases and J by 8 bases, with 13 bases between. This CDR3 is 13 amino acids long. CDR3 DNA: TGTGCCATCAGTGAAGCGCTACCAGACGGCTACACCTTC. Protein: CAISEALPDGYTF.

The chain is built from TRBV7-8 and TRBJ2-7; 8 bases agree with TRBD1. Losses at the gene ends were 5 bases for V and 3 bases for J; bases not matched to a gene: 9. Per the germline V gene, CDR1 is SGHVS and CDR2 is FQNEAQ. CDR3 size: 15 residues. In nucleotides, the CDR3 is TGTGCCAGCAGCCCCTCCCCCGGACAGGGCTACGAGCAGTACTTC. Translation gives CASSPSPGQGYEQYF.

This chain links TRBV20-1 with TRBJ1-1; D not certain. V lost 7 bases and J 8 bases, leaving 11 bases between the germline ends. The CDR3 contains 10 residues. CDR1 DFQATT and CDR2 SNEGSKA come from the germline V gene (reference sequence). CDR3 DNA sequence: TGCAGTGTCCCCGGGAAGGAAGCTTTCTTT. This gives the protein CSVPGKEAFF.

Here the CDR3 reads CASSIVFTGNMNTEAFF. The CDR3, as DNA: TGTGCCAGTAGTATAGTCTTCACAGGTAATATGAACACTGAAGCTTTCTTT. The chain carries TRBV19 and TRBJ1-1; D perhaps matches TRBD1 (5 bases). Germline V lookup: CDR1 LNHDA, CDR2 SQIVND (reference sequence). The CDR3 has 17 residues. V dropped 1 base and J dropped 0 bases, with 15 bases sitting between them. Full variable domain (missing parts from reference TRBV19 and TRBJ1-1): DGGITQSPKYLFRKEGQNVTLSCEQNLNHDAMYWYRQDPGQGLRLIYYSQIVNDFQKGDIAEGYSVSREKKESFPLTVTSAQKNPTAFYLCASSIVFTGNMNTEAFFGQGTRLTVV.

The V call is TRBV6-5, the J call TRBJ1-2; D gene uncertain. The V end was cut by 2 bases, the J end by 4 bases, with 5 bases between. The CDR3 contains 12 residues. Germline V gene lookup returns CDR1 MNHEY and CDR2 SVGAGI. As DNA, the CDR3 is TGTGCCAGCAGTTACGGGCCCTATGGCTACACCTTC. It encodes CASSYGPYGYTF.

The chain has TRBV25-1 and TRBJ1-1; 8 nucleotides agree with TRBD1. Germline lookup yields CDR1 MGHDK and CDR2 SYGVNS. The ends lost 2 bases at V and 4 bases at J; junction bases unmatched: 6. The CDR3 runs 15 residues. Written as DNA, the CDR3 is TGTGCCAGCAGTGAAACAGGGGGACCCCGCACTGAAGCTTTCTTT. This codes for CASSETGGPRTEAFF. Complete variable domain (other parts from reference TRBV25-1 and TRBJ1-1): EADIYQTPRYLVIGTGKKITLECSQTMGHDKMYWYQQDPGMELHLIHYSYGVNSTEKGDLSSESTVSRIRTEHFPLTLESARPSHTSQYLCASSETGGPRTEAFFGQGTRLTVV.